This is a list of T cell receptor beta chains from one sample in a study of blood T cell repertoires in COVID-19. Here immunoSEQ multiplex PCR was the method, and the copy in TCRdb shows in-frame clones only, minus some. This table has about 28,000 clones, 85% appearing once. Sequencing input: peripheral blood. The receptors originated from a human donor in a cohort sampled during active COVID-19. The CDR3 runs from the conserved cysteine through the conserved F or W. Fields, in order: D gene, V gene, clone size, J gene, CDR3 DNA, CDR3 protein. D genes are given only for firm matches. Size is omitted from some rows. Given values are once, few, many or a class for expanded clones.

>-|TRBV18|-|TRBJ2-1
TGTGCCAGCTCACCACCGGACAGTTCCTACAATGAGCAGTTCTTC
CASSPPDSSYNEQFF
>-|TRBV5-6|-|TRBJ1-1
TGTGCCAGCAGCTTGTCCCTAGGACTGGGGAACACTGAAGCTTTCTTT
CASSLSLGLGNTEAFF
>TRBD1|TRBV18|-|TRBJ1-5
TGTGCCAGCTCACCTTCCACCGGGACAGGGGTGGGGCAGCCCCAGCATTTT
CASSPSTGTGVGQPQHF
>TRBD2|TRBV20-1|-|TRBJ2-3
TGCAGTGCTAGTGACCTAGCGGGCCATGTGTCAGATACGCAGTATTTT
CSASDLAGHVSDTQYF
>TRBD1|TRBV5-6|-|TRBJ2-2
TGTGCCAGCAGCAATACAAGGGGGCAGAACACCGGGGAGCTGTTTTTT
CASSNTRGQNTGELFF
>TRBD1|TRBV5-3|-|TRBJ2-3
TGTGCCAGAAGCCAAACAGGGGCTAGCACAGATACGCAGTATTTT
CARSQTGASTDTQYF
>-|TRBV9|-|TRBJ2-7
TGTGCCAGCAGCGTAGGCAGGGTGCCGGTAGAGCAGTACTTC
CASSVGRVPVEQYF
>TRBD2|TRBV24-1|-|TRBJ2-5
TGTGCCACCAGCGGTAGCGGGGGCCCTCAAGAGACCCAGTACTTC
CATSGSGGPQETQYF
>TRBD1|TRBV27|-|TRBJ2-1
TGTGCCAGCAGTGAGGTGGACAGGGAAAATGAGCAGTTCTTC
CASSEVDRENEQFF
>-|TRBV18|-|TRBJ1-4
TGTGCCAGCTCCCTAAGGGGCTGGCCTGACGAAAAACTGTTTTTT
CASSLRGWPDEKLFF
>TRBD1|TRBV4-2|few|TRBJ2-6
TGTGCCAGCAGCCGGACAGGCGAGAGGGGGGCCAACGTCCTGACTTTC
CASSRTGERGANVLTF
>-|TRBV19|-|TRBJ1-5
TGTGCCAGCGTAGGGGGGGGGTTGAGCAATCAGCCCCAGCATTTT
CASVGGGLSNQPQHF
>-|TRBV4-2|-|TRBJ2-5
TGTGCCAGCAGCCAAGATTGGGCGGGGAAGAGGGAGACCCAGTACTTC
CASSQDWAGKRETQYF
>-|TRBV6-4|-|TRBJ1-1
TGTGCCAGCAGTAAATACTTCCTGACAGATTTGAACACTGAAGCTTTCTTT
CASSKYFLTDLNTEAFF
>TRBD1|TRBV7-2|-|TRBJ2-7
TGTGCCAGCAGCCCACAGGGGGGTTCCTACGAGCAGTACTTC
CASSPQGGSYEQYF
>TRBD2|TRBV7-8|-|TRBJ2-7
TGTGCCAGCAGCTTAGCTGGGACTAGCGGCTACGAGCAGTACTTC
CASSLAGTSGYEQYF
>-|TRBV7-9|-|TRBJ2-7
TGTGCCAGCAGCTCCTTGACAGATACCTACGAGCAGTACTTC
CASSSLTDTYEQYF
>TRBD1|TRBV5-1|once|TRBJ1-2
TGCGCCAGCAGCAGGGACAGAAGAAACTATGGCTACACCTTC
CASSRDRRNYGYTF
>-|TRBV2|-|TRBJ1-2
TGTGCCAGCAGTGAGGAAAACAGGGTGTTTAGCTACACCTTC
CASSEENRVFSYTF
>-|TRBV5-6|-|TRBJ1-2
TGTGCCAGCAGCTTTATGGGGGGACCCCGATACTATGGCTACACCTTC
CASSFMGGPRYYGYTF
>-|TRBV5-6|-|TRBJ1-4
TGTGCCAGCAGCTTGGAGCAGATGGGCGCAACTAATGAAAAACTGTTTTTT
CASSLEQMGATNEKLFF
>-|TRBV4-2|-|TRBJ2-7
TGTGCCAGCAGCCAAGATAGAGACAACGGCTACGAGCAGTACTTC
CASSQDRDNGYEQYF
>-|TRBV12-3/TRBV12-4|-|TRBJ2-1
TGTGCCAGCAGACTCTACAATGAGCAGTTCTTC
CASRLYNEQFF
>TRBD2|TRBV6-5|-|TRBJ2-3
TGTGCCAGCAGTCCGGGACTAGGGGAATTAGCGCAGTATTTT
CASSPGLGELAQYF
>TRBD1|TRBV5-6|-|TRBJ2-5
TGTGCCAGCAGCGGGACAGGGAAAGAGACCCAGTACTTC
CASSGTGKETQYF
>-|TRBV19|-|TRBJ1-5
TGTGCCAGTAGTACTCTGATTCAGACAGGCAATCAGCCCCAGCATTTT
CASSTLIQTGNQPQHF
>TRBD2|TRBV7-6|-|TRBJ2-1
TGTGCCAGCAGCTTAGTTGCGGGGGGTCCCAATGAGCAGTTCTTC
CASSLVAGGPNEQFF
>-|TRBV21-1|-|TRBJ1-2
TGTGCCAGCAGCAAGTTACAGGGGGGACCTTATGGCTACACCTTC
CASSKLQGGPYGYTF
>-|TRBV7-9|-|TRBJ2-5
TGTGCCAGCAGCGGAGGAGCAGGGGTAGGGGAGACCCAGTACTTC
CASSGGAGVGETQYF
>TRBD1|TRBV19|-|TRBJ2-7
TGTGCCAGTAGCCCCGGGACAGGGCGGTACAGCTTCTCCTACGAGCAGTACTTC
CASSPGTGRYSFSYEQYF
>-|TRBV20-1|-|TRBJ2-7
TGCAGTGCTAGGTCTCCCTACGAGCAGTACTTC
CSARSPYEQYF
>-|TRBV20-1|-|TRBJ1-1
TGCAGTGCTAGTCGACAGATGGAAGAAGCTTTCTTT
CSASRQMEEAFF
>TRBD1|TRBV28|once|TRBJ1-2
TGTGCCAGCAGTAGACAGGGGACCTACACCTTC
CASSRQGTYTF
>-|TRBV19|-|TRBJ1-2
TGTGCCAGTAGTATATCCTTGGGGGGACTGGTCTATGGCTACACCTTC
CASSISLGGLVYGYTF
>TRBD1|TRBV7-6|-|TRBJ1-1
TGTGCCAGCAGCCCGGGACAGGGGGCGCCGTGGACTGAAGCTTTCTTT
CASSPGQGAPWTEAFF
>TRBD2|TRBV3-1/TRBV3-2|-|TRBJ2-1
TGTGCCAGCACCTCATTTACTAGCGGGGGGGCCAATGAGCAGTTCTTC
CASTSFTSGGANEQFF
>-|TRBV11-3|once|TRBJ1-2
TGTGCCAGCAGCTTAGGACAGCAAAACTATGGCTACACCTTC
CASSLGQQNYGYTF
>-|TRBV2|-|TRBJ1-2
TGTGCCAGCACCGCCAGGTCCAGTTCATTTAGTGGCTACACCTTC
CASTARSSSFSGYTF
>-|TRBV11-3|-|TRBJ2-4
TGTGCCAGCAGCTCCGGAGGAGCCAAAAACATTCAGTACTTC
CASSSGGAKNIQYF
>-|TRBV27|-|TRBJ2-3
TGTGCCAGCAGTTTGACCTGGGGGGGCACAGATACGCAGTATTTT
CASSLTWGGTDTQYF